Following are 25 T cell receptor beta chains from one sample sequenced in a study of shared clonotypes between healthy human individuals. Only in-frame clones appear in the TCRdb table, and some are missing; sequencing was by immunoSEQ multiplex PCR. The data hold about 990,000 clones, with around 78% observed a single time. What was sequenced was memory CD4+ T cells from PBMCs. The subset: CD45RA-negative fraction. These receptors were obtained from a man younger than 35 in good health. Some clones in this sample may be carry-over from other donors' samples.

This chain links TRBV5-1 with TRBJ1-4; D is unresolved. The V end lost 0 bases, the J end lost 7 bases, and 10 bases lay between the germline ends. This CDR3 is built from 14 residues. CDR1 is SGHRS, CDR2 YFSETQ, per germline. The CDR3 reads CASSLGGRGEKLFF. CDR3 sequence (DNA): TGCGCCAGCAGCTTGGGAGGGCGCGGTGAAAAACTGTTTTTT.

This clone was seen more than once but under ten times. The chain recombines TRBV5-6 with TRBJ1-2; perhaps TRBD1 as D (6 bases). This CDR3 is built from 13 residues. Trimming removed 4 bases at V and 4 bases at J, with 11 bases between. Germline assignment: CDR1 SGHDT and CDR2 YYEEEE. The CDR3 DNA reads as TGTGCCAGCAGCAGGGGGGCAGTCTATGGCTACACCTTC. Its protein product is CASSRGAVYGYTF.

This rearrangement joins TRBV5-1 to TRBJ2-7, with D possibly being TRBD2 (6 bases). Deletions cut 7 bases from V and 4 bases from J, with 18 bases between. Germline V lookup: CDR1 SGHRS, CDR2 YFSETQ. This CDR3 is 14 amino acids long. CDR3 sequence reads: CASRAPGLMYEQYF. The DNA of the CDR3 is TGCGCCAGCCGAGCCCCCGGACTAATGTACGAGCAGTACTTC.

This chain connects TRBV5-4 to TRBJ1-1, with D possibly matching TRBD1 (6 bases). V was pared by 6 bases and J by 5 bases, with 11 bases between. The germline gives CDR1 SGHNT, CDR2 YYREEE (reference sequence). CDR3 length: 12 amino acids. The CDR3 bases are TGTGCCAGCACCCAAACAGGGACTGAAGCTTTCTTT. It is translated as CASTQTGTEAFF.

The chain carries TRBV9 and TRBJ2-3; 10 nucleotides match TRBD2. The V gene end was trimmed by 0 bases and the J gene end by 4 bases; junction bases not matched to a gene: 5. The CDR3 is 16 amino acids. Per the germline V gene, CDR1 is SGDLS and CDR2 is YYNGEE. The CDR3 DNA follows: TGTGCCAGCAGCGTAGGGGGTAGCGGGAGGTCAGATACGCAGTATTTT. It specifies CASSVGGSGRSDTQYF.

The chain couples TRBV7-6 to TRBJ1-3; perhaps TRBD1 as D (5 bases). The CDR3 length is 17 residues. The germline V and J ends were trimmed by 5 bases and 3 bases, with 20 bases remaining between them. From germline, CDR1 is SGHVS and CDR2 FNYEAQ. CDR3 sequence (DNA): TGTGCCAGCAGCCCCGCCCCGTCGGGGACGGGTGGAAACACCATATATTTT. Translating gives CASSPAPSGTGGNTIYF.

V is TRBV11-2 and J is TRBJ2-1; 10 nucleotides line up with TRBD2. Germline values: CDR1 SGHAT, CDR2 FQNNGV. The CDR3 is 15 residues long. V was clipped by 6 bases and J by 12 bases; unmatched bases: 14. CDR3 in DNA: TGTGCCAGCAGTCCGGCTTGGACTAGCGGAGAAAGGCAGTTCTTC. As protein: CASSPAWTSGERQFF.

The rearrangement links TRBV28 to TRBJ1-2; D call uncertain. Trimming stripped 5 bases from V and 2 bases from J, with 6 bases between. Germline lookup yields CDR1 MDHEN and CDR2 SYDVKM. The CDR3 spans 12 residues. The CDR3 nucleotides read TGTGCCAGCAGTAATAGAAACTATGGCTACACCTTC. This translates into CASSNRNYGYTF.

The V and J genes are TRBV6-4 and TRBJ2-1, with 7 bases aligning to TRBD2. CDR1 MRHNA and CDR2 SNTAGT come from the germline V gene. The CDR3 totals 18 residues. V was clipped by 6 bases and J by 0 bases; unmatched bases: 14. The CDR3 DNA reads as TGTGCCAGCAGGTTGGAGCTAGCGGAGGGGATCTCCTACAATGAGCAGTTCTTC. This codes for CASRLELAEGISYNEQFF.

This chain connects TRBV19 to TRBJ2-1, with no clear D. The germline V and J ends were trimmed by 7 bases and 3 bases, with 13 bases remaining between them. There are 14 residues in the CDR3. The V gene's germline CDR1 is LNHDA and CDR2 SQIVND (reference sequence). The CDR3 DNA reads TGTGCCAGTACCCGTAGGAACAACTACAATGAGCAGTTCTTC. It encodes CASTRRNNYNEQFF.

A note on this clone: This sample includes further DNA sequences coding for the same CDR3. V is TRBV2 and J is TRBJ2-3; D is unresolved. This CDR3 comprises 11 residues. Germline V gene data show CDR1 as SNHLY and CDR2 as FYNNEI. V lost 7 bases and J 6 bases, leaving 8 bases between the germline ends. CDR3 residues: CASKYRDTQYF. Written as DNA, the CDR3 is TGTGCCAGCAAATATCGGGATACGCAGTATTTT.

This clone showed up just once. The J gene is TRBJ2-7, the V gene TRBV27; 9 nucleotides match TRBD1. The CDR3 contains 15 residues. The V and J ends lost 6 bases and 0 bases, in that order; junction bases with no gene match: 6. Germline lookup yields CDR1 MNHEY and CDR2 SMNVEV (reference sequence). This CDR3 is CASRSSGQGSYEQYF. DNA for the CDR3: TGTGCCAGCAGGAGCTCGGGACAGGGCTCCTACGAGCAGTACTTC.

V and J are TRBV28 and TRBJ1-2; tentatively, D is TRBD1 (5 bases). V was trimmed by 4 bases and J by 6 bases, leaving 9 bases between them. Germline values: CDR1 MDHEN, CDR2 SYDVKM. This CDR3 region has 12 residues. The CDR3 DNA reads TGTGCCAGCAGTTCGACAGCCCATGGCTACACCTTC. It translates to CASSSTAHGYTF.

The chain has TRBV4-3 and TRBJ2-2, with 9 bases lining up with TRBD2. Germline CDR1 reads LGHNA; CDR2 reads YSLEER. V was pared by 4 bases and J by 8 bases, with 8 bases of the junction left unmatched. The CDR3 is made up of 15 amino acids. This chain's CDR3 is CASSRRLADVGELFF. Here the CDR3 DNA reads TGCGCCAGCAGCCGCCGACTAGCGGATGTGGGGGAGCTGTTTTTT.

The chain recombines TRBV7-9 with TRBJ1-1, with unresolved D. The V gene's germline CDR1 is SEHNR and CDR2 FQNEAQ (reference sequence). There are 13 residues in the CDR3. V lost 3 bases to trimming and J lost 2 bases, with 7 bases between them. The CDR3 protein is CASSFNHNTEAFF. The CDR3 nucleotides are TGTGCCAGCAGCTTTAATCACAACACTGAAGCTTTCTTT.

Here the CDR3 DNA reads TGTGCCAGCAGTACAGGGGTGGCGGGCTACACCTTC. Protein: CASSTGVAGYTF. V and J are TRBV2 and TRBJ1-2; 7 bases fit TRBD1. Per the germline V gene, CDR1 is SNHLY and CDR2 is FYNNEI. Trimming cost V 5 bases and J 8 bases; bases outside gene matches: 5. CDR3 length: 12 amino acids.

V and J are TRBV30 and TRBJ1-1; no clear D. The CDR3 runs 13 residues. The germline V gene has CDR1 GTSNPN and CDR2 SVGIG (reference sequence). V lost 3 bases to trimming and J lost 1 base, with 9 bases between them. The CDR3 loop is CAWSDQENTEAFF. The DNA of the CDR3 is TGTGCCTGGAGCGACCAGGAGAACACTGAAGCTTTCTTT.

This clone has a handful of counts. V usage is TRBV7-9 and J usage is TRBJ1-2, with D tentatively TRBD1 (5 bases). With 4 bases removed from V and 2 bases from J, the gap between germline ends came to 8 bases. The CDR3 loop spans 13 amino acids. Germline lookup yields CDR1 SEHNR and CDR2 FQNEAQ (reference sequence). The CDR3: CASSWGENYGYTF. CDR3 nucleotide sequence: TGTGCCAGCAGCTGGGGGGAAAACTATGGCTACACCTTC.

In this sample, this clone turned up once. An end of the junction differs from the germline gene, which may be a read error. The chain couples TRBV28 to TRBJ1-1; D is uncertain. The CDR3 is 14 amino acids. Looked up from germline, CDR1 is MDHEN and CDR2 is SYDVKM. CDR3: CASSLPMGNAEAFF. As DNA, the CDR3 is TGTGCCAGCAGTTTACCTATGGGGAACGCTGAAGCTTTCTTT.

The chain links TRBV18 to TRBJ2-7; D gene uncertain. V lost 6 bases to trimming and J lost 2 bases, with 11 bases between them. The CDR3 length is 13 residues. CDR1 KGHSH and CDR2 LQKENI come from the germline V gene. The CDR3: CASSDDGTYEQYF. The CDR3 DNA reads TGTGCCAGCTCCGACGACGGAACCTACGAGCAGTACTTC.

This chain links TRBV9 with TRBJ2-3; 11 bases align to TRBD2. V dropped 1 base and J dropped 4; count of bases not matched to a gene: 14. The CDR3 sequence is 19 residues long. Germline CDR1 SGDLS, CDR2 YYNGEE. The CDR3 DNA reads as TGTGCCAGCAGCGTAACCGGAAGGGCTAGCGGGAGGCGCGCAGATACGCAGTATTTT. Translating gives CASSVTGRASGRRADTQYF.

The rearrangement joins TRBV6-1 to TRBJ1-1; D perhaps matches TRBD1 (5 bases). This CDR3 contains 15 residues. Germline assignment: CDR1 MNHNS and CDR2 SASEGT. Trimming stripped 3 bases from V and 2 bases from J, with 13 bases between. CDR3: CASSDGAERNTEAFF. CDR3 DNA sequence: TGTGCCAGCAGTGATGGGGCAGAGAGAAACACTGAAGCTTTCTTT.

The genes are TRBV28 and TRBJ1-2; 7 nucleotides match TRBD1. Germline values: CDR1 MDHEN, CDR2 SYDVKM. J gave up 4 bases and V 5 bases, and 7 bases lay outside the gene matches. This CDR3 comprises 14 residues. The CDR3 coding sequence is TGTGCCAGCAGTGCAGGGGGGGGTTTCTATGGCTACACCTTC. It yields the protein CASSAGGGFYGYTF.

A remark on this clone: A far larger clone is one nucleotide away, so this likely arose from a read error. The chain is built from TRBV7-2 and TRBJ2-2; D is unclear. The V end was cut by 0 bases, the J end by 1 base, with 3 bases between. Looked up from germline, CDR1 is SGHTA and CDR2 is FQGNSA. The length of the CDR3 is 14 residues. CDR3 coding DNA: TGTGCCAGCAGCTTAGCTCAGAACACCGGGGAGCTGTTTTTT. As protein: CASSLAQNTGELFF. The whole variable domain, remainder taken from reference TRBV7-2 and TRBJ2-2, is GAGVSQSPSNKVTEKGKDVELRCDPISGHTALYWYRQSLGQGLEFLIYFQGNSAPDKSGLPSDRFSAERTGGSVSTLTIQRTQQEDSAVYLCASSLAQNTGELFFGEGSRLTVL.

This clone is a singleton in its sample. The CDR3 reads CASSLERTGDTEAFF. The CDR3 region has the DNA TGCGCCAGCAGCTTGGAGAGGACAGGTGACACTGAAGCTTTCTTT. The chain uses TRBV5-1 and TRBJ1-1, with TRBD1 matching 7 bases. Germline loops: CDR1 SGHRS, CDR2 YFSETQ. Trimming removed 0 bases from V and 3 bases from J; junction bases left unmatched: 5. The CDR3 has 15 residues. The variable domain in full, with the rest retrieved from reference TRBV5-1 and TRBJ1-1, is KAGVTQTPRYLIKTRGQQVTLSCSPISGHRSVSWYQQTPGQGLQFLFEYFSETQRNKGNFPGRFSGRQFSNSRSEMNVSTLELGDSALYLCASSLERTGDTEAFFGQGTRLTVV.